This T cell receptor (beta chain) was identified in a study of T cell responses to AZD1222 COVID-19 vaccine. Overall study context: Combined were second doses at about 4 or about 12 weeks.

Assay: immunoSEQ multiplex PCR; the TCRdb copy retains only in-frame clones and omits some. The sample holds 140,000 to 150,000 clones, 80% to 90% seen once. This sequence originates from an adult in good health. This specimen consisted of peripheral blood, obtained on day 0 of AZD1222 vaccination.

CDR3 nucleotides: TGTGCCAGCAGTTACTCGCCCGGATCCTACGAGCAGTACTTC. Its translation: CASSYSPGSYEQYF. This chain uses TRBV6-5 with TRBJ2-7, with D unclear. Trimming took off 0 bases at V and 1 base at J, with 7 bases between the two ends. The CDR3 totals 14 residues. Germline-derived CDR1 and CDR2 are MNHEY and SVGAGI.